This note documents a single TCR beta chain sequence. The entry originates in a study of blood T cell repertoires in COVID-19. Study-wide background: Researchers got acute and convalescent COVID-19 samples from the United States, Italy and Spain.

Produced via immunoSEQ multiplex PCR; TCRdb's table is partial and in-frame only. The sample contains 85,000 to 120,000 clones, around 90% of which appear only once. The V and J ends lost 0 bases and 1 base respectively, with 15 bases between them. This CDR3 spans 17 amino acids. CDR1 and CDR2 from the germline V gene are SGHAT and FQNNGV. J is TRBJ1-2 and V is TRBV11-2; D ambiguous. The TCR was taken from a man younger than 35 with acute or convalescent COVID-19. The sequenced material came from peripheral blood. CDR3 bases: TGTGCCAGCAGCTTAGACGGCACGGTATACTATAACTATGGCTACACCTTC. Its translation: CASSLDGTVYYNYGYTF.